Listed below are T cell receptor beta chains from one sample, sequenced in a study of blood T cells in healthy people across ages. TCRdb processed the 5' RACE reads anew with MiXCR; each CDR3 protein has one entry. Of approximately 600,000 distinct CDR3 sequences listed, 58% were seen once; the top ten hold roughly 34%. Material: blood. The receptor set was obtained from a man aged 55 to 70 in good health. The CDR3 runs from the conserved cysteine through the conserved F or W. D genes are given only for firm matches. Size is omitted from some rows. Given values are once, few, many or a class for expanded clones.

j_call	d_call	v_call	clone_size	cdr3_aa	cdr3_nt
TRBJ1-2	.	TRBV20-1	once	CSATVAYGYTF	TGCAGTGCTACAGTAGCCTATGGCTACACCTTC
TRBJ1-6	.	TRBV7-6	.	CANSSSPGLPLHF	TGTGCCAACAGTTCCTCCCCAGGGTTACCCCTCCACTTT
TRBJ2-7	TRBD2	TRBV9	few	CASSAGLAGSYEQYF	TGTGCCAGCAGCGCCGGACTAGCCGGGTCCTACGAGCAGTACTTC
TRBJ2-5	.	TRBV28	.	CASSLNGAGETQYF	TGTGCCAGCAGTTTAAACGGGGCGGGAGAGACCCAGTACTTC
TRBJ1-2	.	TRBV29-1	few	CSVEDPGEDYGYTF	TGCAGCGTTGAAGACCCAGGGGAGGACTATGGCTACACCTTC
TRBJ2-7	TRBD1	TRBV18	few	CASSSQPGQGYEQYF	TGTGCCAGCTCATCACAACCGGGACAGGGGTACGAGCAGTACTTC
TRBJ1-6	.	TRBV20-1	few	CSARVTSYNSPLHF	TGCAGTGCTAGAGTGACCTCCTATAATTCACCCCTCCACTTT
TRBJ1-4	.	TRBV2	.	CASGRDASEKLFF	TGTGCCAGCGGTCGGGACGCAAGTGAAAAACTGTTTTTT
TRBJ1-1	TRBD1	TRBV5-6	.	CASRAQGGNTEAFF	TGTGCCAGCAGAGCGCAGGGGGGCAACACTGAAGCTTTCTTT
TRBJ1-2	.	TRBV2	.	CASSEQGPRGGYTF	TGTGCCAGCAGTGAACAGGGCCCCCGGGGAGGCTACACCTTC
TRBJ1-5	.	TRBV6-2/TRBV6-3	.	CASSTRGGQPQHF	TGTGCCAGCAGTACCAGGGGTGGGCAGCCCCAGCATTTT
TRBJ1-2	.	TRBV27	.	CASSLQEGQGGYTF	TGTGCCAGCAGTTTACAGGAGGGCCAAGGTGGCTACACCTTC
TRBJ2-3	.	TRBV15	.	CATSSGGLTDTQYF	TGTGCCACCAGCAGCGGGGGTCTAACAGATACGCAGTATTTT
TRBJ2-7	TRBD2	TRBV20-1	.	CSASRGAGGPYEQYF	TGCAGTGCTAGTCGAGGAGCGGGGGGGCCCTACGAGCAGTACTTC
TRBJ1-5	.	TRBV24-1	.	CATAGHDGQPQHF	TGTGCCACCGCGGGACACGATGGTCAGCCCCAGCATTTT
TRBJ1-2	.	TRBV15	few	CATSRDGSWYGYTF	TGTGCCACCAGCAGAGATGGTTCCTGGTATGGCTACACCTTC
TRBJ1-1	.	TRBV29-1	.	CSVDRGTVEGAFF	TGCAGCGTTGATCGGGGTACGGTAGAAGGGGCTTTCTTT
TRBJ1-6	.	TRBV9	.	CASSETASSYNSPLHF	TGTGCCAGCAGCGAGACGGCCAGCTCCTATAATTCACCCCTCCACTTT
TRBJ1-1	TRBD1	TRBV20-1	few	CSARQGNTEAFF	TGCAGTGCAAGACAGGGGAACACTGAAGCTTTCTTT
TRBJ2-3	.	TRBV28	.	CASSFSGTYTDTQYF	TGTGCCAGCAGTTTTTCGGGCACCTACACAGATACGCAGTATTTT
TRBJ2-1	TRBD2	TRBV20-1	.	CSAHGGGGAENEQFF	TGCAGTGCTCATGGGGGCGGGGGGGCCGAGAATGAGCAGTTCTTC
TRBJ2-7	.	TRBV15	few	CATSPDSNLAYEQYF	TGTGCCACCAGCCCGGACAGTAATTTGGCCTACGAGCAGTACTTC
TRBJ1-2	TRBD1	TRBV9	.	CASGTGDAGYGYTF	TGTGCCAGCGGTACAGGGGATGCGGGCTATGGCTACACCTTC
TRBJ2-5	TRBD1	TRBV20-1	.	CSARVPGTAQETQYF	TGCAGTGCTAGAGTCCCAGGGACAGCTCAAGAGACCCAGTACTTC
TRBJ2-1	TRBD1	TRBV11-2	.	CASSLAVGQGWDEQFF	TGTGCCAGCAGCTTAGCAGTTGGACAGGGTTGGGATGAGCAGTTCTTC
TRBJ2-1	TRBD2	TRBV2	.	CASSVSGGAVSEQFF	TGTGCCAGCAGTGTTAGCGGGGGGGCCGTGAGTGAGCAGTTCTTC
TRBJ1-4	.	TRBV7-9	.	CASSRQTREKLFF	TGTGCCAGCAGTCGACAAACGCGGGAAAAACTGTTTTTT
TRBJ2-3	.	TRBV12-3/TRBV12-4	few	CASSFGVGADVEYF	.
TRBJ1-2	.	TRBV6-5	once	CASSFIDRGYGYTF	TGTGCCAGCAGCTTTATCGACAGAGGGTATGGCTACACCTTC
TRBJ2-5	.	TRBV7-2	few	CASSLGPGSYQETQYF	TGTGCCAGCAGCTTAGGGCCAGGGTCGTACCAAGAGACCCAGTACTTC
TRBJ2-5	.	TRBV24-1	once	CATSDLQGRVQETQYF	TGTGCCACCAGTGATTTGCAGGGGCGGGTCCAAGAGACCCAGTACTTC